The clone carrying this T cell receptor (beta chain) was seen repeatedly, ten times or more. This record comes from a study of tumor-infiltrating lymphocytes in primary liver carcinoma. Germline values: CDR1 SGHNT, CDR2 YYREEE (reference sequence). V was clipped by 0 bases and J by 4 bases, with 10 bases between them. The CDR3 has 14 amino acids. Unsorted whole blood yielded blood RNA, and germline DNA was extracted as well. Production of TCR beta cDNA used 400 to 650 ng total RNA together with a constant-region primer. Sequencing libraries for TCR beta derived from three nested multiplex PCR rounds that used slightly modified ARM-PCR. A C-beta reverse primer was combined with TRBV1-TRBV30 forward primers in the first two PCR rounds, and each round had approximately 10 cycles. MiXCR, applied by TCRdb to the multiplex PCR reads, yields one record per CDR3 protein. Of about 310,000 distinct CDR3 sequences in the sample, 65% were seen once.

The chain has TRBV5-4 and TRBJ1-2; D not certain. Sequenced sample: peripheral blood. The receptor was isolated from a man aged 35-49 years with primary liver carcinoma and hepatitis B virus infection. The DNA for the CDR3 is TGTGCCAGCAGCTTGGGGCCGAGTTCCTATGGCTACACCTTC. Amino acid sequence: CASSLGPSSYGYTF.